Here is one T cell receptor beta chain with its context. Antigen: not known. The sample holds other DNA sequences that translate to the same CDR3. The sample comes from a study of shared clonotypes between healthy human individuals. Study at large: The study enrolled a couple of women and a few men aged 18 to 49. Three plates each covered CD4 naive and memory; CD8 naive two, CD8 memory one.

Study results and caveats: In a handful of donors, about 5% of naive CD4 clonotypes appeared in common.

Naive-designated CD8 cells lacked CD45RO, were positively enriched for CCR7, and omitted terminally differentiated effector memory CD45RA+ cells. Original processing notes: Owing to the provision of junction-only sequences devoid of quality scores by immunoSEQ, filtering differed. This table comes from immunoSEQ multiplex PCR, and its TCRdb copy is limited to in-frame clones, with some not included. The V and J calls and the clone size are those of that table, but D and trimming were determined from the DNA. The sample contains approximately 2,000,000 clones, 90% to 95% of which appear only once. This CDR3 region has 12 residues. Between the trimmed V and J ends, which lost 6 bases and 7 bases, there was a span of 15 bases. CDR1 is SQVTM and CDR2 is ANQGSEA in the germline V gene.

The chain recombines TRBV29-1 with TRBJ1-2; D gene unclear. This sequence was found in a man in his late teens or twenties in good health. Some clones in this sample may be carry-over from other donors' samples. Sequencing used naive CD8+ T cells from PBMCs. The CDR3 here is CSVPGRIIGYTF. The DNA of the CDR3 is TGCAGCGTCCCAGGACGGATCATTGGCTACACCTTC.